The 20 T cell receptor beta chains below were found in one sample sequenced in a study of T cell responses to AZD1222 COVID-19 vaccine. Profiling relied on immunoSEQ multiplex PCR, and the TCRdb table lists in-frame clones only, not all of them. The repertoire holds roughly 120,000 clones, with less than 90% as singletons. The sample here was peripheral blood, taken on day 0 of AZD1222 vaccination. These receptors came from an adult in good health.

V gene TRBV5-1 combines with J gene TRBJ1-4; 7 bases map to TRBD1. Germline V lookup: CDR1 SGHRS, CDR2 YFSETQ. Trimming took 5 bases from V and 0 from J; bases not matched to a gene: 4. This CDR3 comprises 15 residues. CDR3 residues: CASSRDRATNEKLFF. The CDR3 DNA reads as TGCGCCAGCAGTCGGGACAGAGCAACTAATGAAAAACTGTTTTTT.

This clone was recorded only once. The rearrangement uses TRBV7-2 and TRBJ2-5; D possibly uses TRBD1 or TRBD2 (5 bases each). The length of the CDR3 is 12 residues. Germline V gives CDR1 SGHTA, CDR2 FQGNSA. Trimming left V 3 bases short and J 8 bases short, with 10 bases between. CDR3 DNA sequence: TGTGCCAGCAGCTTTCTTCGGGACACCCAGTACTTC. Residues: CASSFLRDTQYF.

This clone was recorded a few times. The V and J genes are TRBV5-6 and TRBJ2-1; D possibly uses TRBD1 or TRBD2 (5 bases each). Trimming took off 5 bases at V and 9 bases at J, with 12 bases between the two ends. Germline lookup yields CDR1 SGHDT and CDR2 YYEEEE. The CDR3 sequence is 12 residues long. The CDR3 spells CASSLLRGEQFF. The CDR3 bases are TGTGCCAGCAGTCTGTTGAGGGGTGAGCAGTTCTTC.

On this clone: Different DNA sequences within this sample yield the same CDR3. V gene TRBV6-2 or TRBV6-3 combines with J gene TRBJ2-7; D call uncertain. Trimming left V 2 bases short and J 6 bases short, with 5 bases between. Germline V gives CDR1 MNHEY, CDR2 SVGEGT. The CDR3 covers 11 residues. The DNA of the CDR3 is TGTGCCAGCAGTTACAGGACCGAGCAGTACTTC. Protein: CASSYRTEQYF.

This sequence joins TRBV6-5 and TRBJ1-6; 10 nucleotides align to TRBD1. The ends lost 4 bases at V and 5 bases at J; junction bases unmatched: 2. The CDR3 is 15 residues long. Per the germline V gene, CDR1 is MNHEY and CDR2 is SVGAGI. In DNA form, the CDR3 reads TGTGCCAGCAGTTCCGGGACAGGGGATAATTCACCCCTCCACTTT. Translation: CASSSGTGDNSPLHF.

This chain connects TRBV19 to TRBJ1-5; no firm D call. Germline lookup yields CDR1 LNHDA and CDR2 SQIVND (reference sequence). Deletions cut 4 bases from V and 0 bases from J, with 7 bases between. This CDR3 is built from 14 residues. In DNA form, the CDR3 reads TGTGCCAGTAGTAGGCGGGGTAGCAATCAGCCCCAGCATTTT. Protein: CASSRRGSNQPQHF.

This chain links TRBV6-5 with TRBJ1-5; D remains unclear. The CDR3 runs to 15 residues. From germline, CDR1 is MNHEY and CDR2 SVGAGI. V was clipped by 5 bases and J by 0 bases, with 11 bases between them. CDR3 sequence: CASSTSRFSNQPQHF. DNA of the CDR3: TGTGCCAGCAGTACCAGCCGGTTTAGCAATCAGCCCCAGCATTTT.

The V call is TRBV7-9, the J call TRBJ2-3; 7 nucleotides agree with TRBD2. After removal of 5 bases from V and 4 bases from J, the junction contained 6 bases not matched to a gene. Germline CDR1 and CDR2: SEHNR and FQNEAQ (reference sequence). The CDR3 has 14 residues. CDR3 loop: CASSRERDADTQYF. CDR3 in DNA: TGTGCCAGCAGCCGGGAGCGGGATGCAGATACGCAGTATTTT.

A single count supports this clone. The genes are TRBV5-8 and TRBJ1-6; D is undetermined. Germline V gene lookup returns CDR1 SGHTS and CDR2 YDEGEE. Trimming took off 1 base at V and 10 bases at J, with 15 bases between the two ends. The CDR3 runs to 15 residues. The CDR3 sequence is CASSLRRVDSSPLHF. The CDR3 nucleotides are TGTGCCAGCAGCTTGAGAAGGGTGGATTCGTCACCCCTCCACTTT.

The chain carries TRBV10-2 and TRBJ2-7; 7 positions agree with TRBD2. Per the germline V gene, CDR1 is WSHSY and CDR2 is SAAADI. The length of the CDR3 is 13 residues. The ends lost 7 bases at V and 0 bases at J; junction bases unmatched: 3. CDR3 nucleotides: TGCGCCAGCAAGGGCGGGAGCTCCTACGAGCAGTACTTC. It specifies CASKGGSSYEQYF.

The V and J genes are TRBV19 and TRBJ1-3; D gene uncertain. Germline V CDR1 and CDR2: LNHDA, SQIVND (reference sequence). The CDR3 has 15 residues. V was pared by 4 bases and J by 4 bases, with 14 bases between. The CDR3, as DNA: TGTGCCAGTAGTACACCTAAGGCCTCCGGAAACACCATATATTTT. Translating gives CASSTPKASGNTIYF.

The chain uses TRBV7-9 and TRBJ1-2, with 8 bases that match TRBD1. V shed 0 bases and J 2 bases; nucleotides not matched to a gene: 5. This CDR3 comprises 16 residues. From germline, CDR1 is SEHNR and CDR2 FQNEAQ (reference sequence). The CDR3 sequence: CASSLAGQVLNYGYTF. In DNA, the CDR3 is TGTGCCAGCAGCTTAGCGGGACAGGTCTTAAACTATGGCTACACCTTC.

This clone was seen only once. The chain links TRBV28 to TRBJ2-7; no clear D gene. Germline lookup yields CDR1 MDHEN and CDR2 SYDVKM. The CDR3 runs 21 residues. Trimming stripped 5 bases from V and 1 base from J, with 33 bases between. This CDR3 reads CASSLPNWTWTSRPPSYEQYF. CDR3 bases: TGTGCCAGCAGTCTCCCCAACTGGACGTGGACCTCCCGTCCCCCTTCCTACGAGCAGTACTTC.

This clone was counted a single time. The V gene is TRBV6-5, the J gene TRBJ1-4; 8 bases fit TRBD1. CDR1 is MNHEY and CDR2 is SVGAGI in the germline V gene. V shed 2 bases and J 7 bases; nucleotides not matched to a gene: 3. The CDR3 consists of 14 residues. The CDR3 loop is CASSYQGAVEKLFF. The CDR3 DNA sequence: TGTGCCAGCAGTTACCAGGGGGCGGTTGAAAAACTGTTTTTT.

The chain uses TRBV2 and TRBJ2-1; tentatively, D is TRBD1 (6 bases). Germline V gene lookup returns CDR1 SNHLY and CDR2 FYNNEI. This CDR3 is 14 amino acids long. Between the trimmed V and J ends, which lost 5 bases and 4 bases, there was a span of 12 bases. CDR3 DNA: TGTGCCAGCAGTAACGGGGACACATACAATGAGCAGTTCTTC. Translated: CASSNGDTYNEQFF.

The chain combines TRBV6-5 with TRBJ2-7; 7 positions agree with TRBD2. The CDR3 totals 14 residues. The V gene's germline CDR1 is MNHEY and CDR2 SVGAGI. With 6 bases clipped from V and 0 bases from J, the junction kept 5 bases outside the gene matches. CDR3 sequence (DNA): TGTGCCAGCAGGAGTCCGGGGGGCTCCTACGAGCAGTACTTC. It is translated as CASRSPGGSYEQYF.

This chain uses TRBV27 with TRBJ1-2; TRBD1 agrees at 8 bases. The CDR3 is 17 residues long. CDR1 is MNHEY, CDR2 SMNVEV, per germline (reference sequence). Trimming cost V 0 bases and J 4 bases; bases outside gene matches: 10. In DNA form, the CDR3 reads TGTGCCAGCAGTTTATCCCAGGGGGCTAATGTATTCTATGGCTACACCTTC. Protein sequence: CASSLSQGANVFYGYTF.

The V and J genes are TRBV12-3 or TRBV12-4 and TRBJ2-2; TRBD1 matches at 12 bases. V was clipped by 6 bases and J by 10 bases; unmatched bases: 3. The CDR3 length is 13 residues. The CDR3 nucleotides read TGTGCCAGCAGGGGACAGGGGGCGGCGGAGCTGTTTTTT. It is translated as CASRGQGAAELFF.

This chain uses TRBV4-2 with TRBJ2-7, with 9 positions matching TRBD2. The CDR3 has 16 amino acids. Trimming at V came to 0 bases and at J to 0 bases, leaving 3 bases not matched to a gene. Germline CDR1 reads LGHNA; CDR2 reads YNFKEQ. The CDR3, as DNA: TGTGCCAGCAGCCAAGAGGCGGGAGGGCCCTCCTACGAGCAGTACTTC. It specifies CASSQEAGGPSYEQYF.

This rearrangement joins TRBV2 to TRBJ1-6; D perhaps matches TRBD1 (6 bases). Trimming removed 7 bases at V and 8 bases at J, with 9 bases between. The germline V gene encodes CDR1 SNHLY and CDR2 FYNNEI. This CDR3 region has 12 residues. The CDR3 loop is CASKKGDSPLHF. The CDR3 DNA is TGTGCCAGCAAGAAGGGGGATTCACCCCTCCACTTT.